The 18 T cell receptor beta chains given below trace back to one sample, sequenced in a study of neurological immune-mediated disorders. TCRdb called the 5' RACE reads again in MiXCR, with one record for every CDR3 protein. The table shows 45,000 to 60,000 distinct CDR3 sequences, with around 2.3% occurring only once. The material sequenced was PBMCs. The receptor source for this set is a man between 45 and 60 years old with multiple sclerosis.

This clonotype was picked up many times. The chain couples TRBV5-1 to TRBJ2-1, with 9 nucleotides matching TRBD2. Germline V gene data show CDR1 as SGHRS and CDR2 as YFSETQ. J was trimmed by 7 bases and V by 4 bases; bases with no gene match: 12. The CDR3 sequence is 16 residues long. The CDR3 DNA reads TGCGCCAGCAGCCTGGCTGGGCTAGCGGGGTCGAATGAGCAGTTCTTC. This translates into CASSLAGLAGSNEQFF.

This clonotype came up many times. The V call is TRBV5-6, the J call TRBJ2-1; weak D call: TRBD2 (5 bases). Germline values: CDR1 SGHDT, CDR2 YYEEEE. The CDR3 spans 14 residues. V was pared by 1 base and J by 9 bases, with 14 bases between. The CDR3 coding sequence is TGTGCCAGCAGCTTGACCGGGCCCCGGGGTGAGCAGTTCTTC. This translates into CASSLTGPRGEQFF.

V is TRBV29-1 and J is TRBJ2-7, with D perhaps matching TRBD1 (5 bases). Germline V gene data show CDR1 as SQVTM and CDR2 as ANQGSEA. V was pared by 4 bases and J by 2 bases, with 12 bases between. The length of the CDR3 is 13 residues. The CDR3 region is CSVARDPAYEQYF. CDR3 bases: TGCAGCGTTGCCAGGGATCCCGCCTACGAGCAGTACTTC.

This clonotype was observed many times. The V gene is TRBV5-6, the J gene TRBJ2-2; D not resolved. The germline gives CDR1 SGHDT, CDR2 YYEEEE. This CDR3 contains 13 residues. The V end was cut by 7 bases, the J end by 6 bases, with 13 bases between. CDR3 nucleotides: TGTGCCAGCCGCGTCACGATCGCCGGGGAGCTGTTTTTT. Amino acid sequence: CASRVTIAGELFF.

This clonotype was seen repeatedly, ten times or more. The chain employs TRBV5-1 and TRBJ1-3, with D unresolved. This CDR3 comprises 15 residues. V lost 1 base, J lost 4 bases, and 12 bases lay in between. Germline V CDR1 and CDR2: SGHRS, YFSETQ. The CDR3 reads CASSLRGVSGNTIYF. CDR3 DNA sequence: TGCGCCAGCAGCTTGCGGGGAGTGAGCGGAAACACCATATATTTT. The full variable domain, completed using reference TRBV5-1 and TRBJ1-3, is KAGVTQTPRYLIKTRGQQVTLSCSPISGHRSVSWYQQTPGQGLQFLFEYFSETQRNKGNFPGRFSGRQFSNSRSEMNVSTLELGDSALYLCASSLRGVSGNTIYFGEGSWLTVV.

In this sample, this clonotype turned up many times. The chain has TRBV10-3 and TRBJ1-4; D is unresolved. Trimming shortened V by 8 bases and J by 0 bases, and 10 bases separated the two germline ends. Germline assignment: CDR1 ENHRY and CDR2 SYGVKD. The CDR3 has 14 residues. The CDR3 DNA sequence: TGTGCCATCTCCCAATTTACAACTAATGAAAAACTGTTTTTT. Translation: CAISQFTTNEKLFF.

This clonotype was detected a few times. The CDR3 protein is CASSQGIEDNSPLHF. In DNA form, the CDR3 reads TGTGCCAGCAGCCAAGGGATCGAGGATAATTCACCCCTCCACTTT. The chain uses TRBV3-1 and TRBJ1-6; D not certain. This CDR3 contains 15 residues. CDR1 and CDR2 from the germline V gene are LGHDT and YNNKEL (reference sequence). V lost 1 base and J 5 bases, leaving 9 bases between the germline ends.

This clonotype was seen repeatedly, ten times or more. This rearrangement joins TRBV20-1 to TRBJ2-1; TRBD2 matches at 7 bases. The V gene end was trimmed by 4 bases and the J gene end by 2 bases; junction bases not matched to a gene: 5. The CDR3 has 14 residues. Germline V lookup: CDR1 DFQATT, CDR2 SNEGSKA (reference sequence). Here the CDR3 reads CSATSGRAYNEQFF. The CDR3 bases are TGCAGTGCTACCTCTGGGAGGGCCTACAATGAGCAGTTCTTC.

This clonotype came up many times. This chain connects TRBV5-1 to TRBJ1-1, with 9 bases fitting TRBD1. CDR1 and CDR2 (germline): SGHRS, YFSETQ. The V and J ends lost 3 bases and 8 bases, in that order; junction bases with no gene match: 11. This CDR3 has 15 residues. CDR3 in amino acids: CASSSSGTGQLEAFF. The DNA of the CDR3 is TGCGCCAGCAGCTCCTCCGGGACAGGGCAATTGGAAGCTTTCTTT.

This clonotype was detected ten times or more. CDR3 sequence: CASSSPQYPDTQYF. The CDR3 region has the DNA TGCGCCAGCAGTTCTCCTCAATATCCAGATACGCAGTATTTT. The chain carries TRBV5-1 and TRBJ2-3, with no clear D. CDR3 size: 14 residues. Trimming took 5 bases from V and 4 from J, leaving 14 bases between them. Looked up from germline, CDR1 is SGHRS and CDR2 is YFSETQ.

This clonotype was counted a few times. The chain combines TRBV20-1 with TRBJ2-5, with TRBD1 matching 8 bases. The ends lost 5 bases at V and 8 bases at J; junction bases unmatched: 7. The V gene's germline CDR1 is DFQATT and CDR2 SNEGSKA (reference sequence). The CDR3 extends over 12 amino acids. CDR3 sequence: CSAEGTGTTQYF. The CDR3 nucleotides are TGCAGTGCTGAGGGGACAGGCACAACCCAGTACTTC.

This clonotype was observed at least ten times. CDR3 DNA sequence: TGTGCCAGCTCACCCTCAGAAGTAACCTACGAGCAGTACTTC. Protein product: CASSPSEVTYEQYF. The V and J genes are TRBV18 and TRBJ2-7; D remains unclear. Looked up from germline, CDR1 is KGHSH and CDR2 is LQKENI. This CDR3 spans 14 amino acids. The V and J ends lost 3 bases and 2 bases respectively, with 11 bases between them.

This clonotype came up many times. The genes are TRBV5-1 and TRBJ2-2, with 9 bases matching TRBD1. Germline CDR1 and CDR2: SGHRS and YFSETQ. CDR3 length: 16 amino acids. The trim removed 7 bases at V and 2 bases at J, leaving 9 bases unmatched. The CDR3 loop reads CASDEKGQGNTGELFF. CDR3 sequence (DNA): TGCGCCAGCGACGAGAAGGGACAGGGAAACACCGGGGAGCTGTTTTTT.

This clonotype has a count of ten or more. The rearrangement uses TRBV12-3 or TRBV12-4 and TRBJ2-5; the D call may be TRBD1 or TRBD2 (6 bases each). The CDR3 contains 14 residues. Trimming pared 6 bases from V and 9 bases from J, leaving 20 bases between. The CDR3 DNA reads as TGTGCCAGCAGCAGGGGACTGCCGATCGGTGCCCAGTACTTC. It yields the protein CASSRGLPIGAQYF.

At least ten counts were recorded for this clonotype. The J gene is TRBJ2-3, the V gene TRBV20-1; D is unclear. The CDR3 is 15 amino acids. CDR1 and CDR2 from the germline V gene are DFQATT and SNEGSKA (reference sequence). V shed 4 bases and J shed 5 bases, with 19 bases lying between them. CDR3 in DNA: TGCAGTGCTACTACTCTCTTTTCTAGGTTAGATACGCAGTATTTT. Residues: CSATTLFSRLDTQYF.

This clonotype was counted ten times or more. V and J are TRBV7-2 and TRBJ2-2; no reliable D call. V lost 4 bases, J lost 4 bases, and 4 bases lay in between. From germline, CDR1 is SGHTA and CDR2 FQGNSA. The CDR3 runs to 12 residues. The DNA of the CDR3 is TGTGCCAGCAGCTCCCCCACCGGGGAGCTGTTTTTT. Residues: CASSSPTGELFF.

This clonotype occurred many times. V usage is TRBV12-3 or TRBV12-4 and J usage is TRBJ2-7; perhaps TRBD1 as D (5 bases). The V end lost 7 bases, the J end lost 0 bases, and 10 bases lay between the germline ends. This CDR3 is built from 13 residues. The CDR3: CASTLDSSYEQYF. The CDR3 nucleotides read TGTGCCAGCACCCTCGACAGCTCCTACGAGCAGTACTTC.

The table lists this clonotype with many counts. The gene calls are TRBV20-1 and TRBJ1-2, with D maybe TRBD1 (6 bases). V lost 7 bases, J lost 0 bases, and 18 bases lay in between. The CDR3 extends over 15 amino acids. Germline assignment: CDR1 DFQATT and CDR2 SNEGSKA (reference sequence). The CDR3 spells CSVDLGGTPNYGYTF. The CDR3 DNA is TGCAGTGTTGACCTTGGGGGGACACCTAACTATGGCTACACCTTC.